The 25 T cell receptor beta chains below all came from one sample that was sequenced in a study of T cell changes during pregnancy in multiple sclerosis. Libraries were prepared by immunoSEQ multiplex PCR; TCRdb keeps only in-frame clonotypes and omits some of them. The sample includes 95,000 to 100,000 clones, 91% of them seen just once. Source: peripheral blood, taken in the second trimester of pregnancy. These receptors were obtained from a female donor with multiple sclerosis, enrolled in a pregnancy study.

The V call is TRBV5-8, the J call TRBJ2-1, with TRBD2 matching over 7 bases. CDR3 length: 17 residues. The germline V gene has CDR1 SGHTS and CDR2 YDEGEE. After removal of 0 bases from V and 4 bases from J, the junction contained 10 bases not matched to a gene. CDR3 sequence (DNA): TGTGCCAGCAGCTTGGGTACCGGGGAAGCGGGGTACAATGAGCAGTTCTTC. Translation: CASSLGTGEAGYNEQFF.

The rearrangement links TRBV6-5 to TRBJ1-2; 9 positions match TRBD1. Trimming took 0 bases from V and 3 from J; bases not matched to a gene: 5. Germline V gives CDR1 MNHEY, CDR2 SVGAGI. The CDR3 covers 16 residues. The CDR3 region is CASSYSRTGEDYGYTF. In nucleotides, the CDR3 is TGTGCCAGCAGTTACTCTAGGACAGGGGAGGACTATGGCTACACCTTC.

The chain recombines TRBV20-1 with TRBJ2-7; no firm D call. V was pared by 0 bases and J by 8 bases, with 8 bases between. Germline CDR1 and CDR2: DFQATT and SNEGSKA (reference sequence). CDR3 length equals 11 residues. This CDR3 is CSARDPPKQYF. In DNA, the CDR3 is TGCAGTGCTAGAGATCCCCCCAAGCAGTACTTC.

The CDR3 region has the DNA TGTGCCAGCAGCTTAACCGGGACAGGGGAAGAGACCCAGTACTTC. Translation gives CASSLTGTGEETQYF. This chain connects TRBV7-3 to TRBJ2-5, with 10 bases identical to TRBD1. CDR3 length equals 15 residues. V trimming: 0 bases; J trimming: 3 bases; junction bases outside the gene matches: 1. Germline V lookup: CDR1 SGHTA, CDR2 FQGTGA.

V usage is TRBV1 and J usage is TRBJ1-1. TRBV1 is given as a pseudogene. The length of the CDR3 is 14 residues. As DNA, the CDR3 is TGCACCAGCACCCTCCATCTACTGGCGGCTGAAGCTTTCTTT. Protein: CTSTLHLLAAEAFF.

The CDR3 protein is CASSAISRQTQYF. Here the CDR3 DNA reads TGTGCCAGCAGTGCGATTAGCCGGCAGACCCAGTACTTC. The chain combines TRBV2 with TRBJ2-5; D gene unclear. Germline loops: CDR1 SNHLY, CDR2 FYNNEI. The ends were cut back, 4 bases at V and 6 bases at J, with 12 bases in the middle. The CDR3 runs to 13 residues.

The chain couples TRBV7-2 to TRBJ2-3, with 11 bases that match TRBD2. The CDR3 sequence is 16 residues long. V shed 4 bases and J 4 bases; nucleotides not matched to a gene: 7. CDR1 and CDR2 (germline): SGHTA, FQGNSA. The CDR3 loop reads CASSSISGRAPDTQYF. CDR3 nucleotide sequence: TGTGCCAGCAGCTCAATTAGCGGGAGGGCTCCAGATACGCAGTATTTT. The full variable domain, completed using reference TRBV7-2 and TRBJ2-3, is GAGVSQSPSNKVTEKGKDVELRCDPISGHTALYWYRQSLGQGLEFLIYFQGNSAPDKSGLPSDRFSAERTGGSVSTLTIQRTQQEDSAVYLCASSSISGRAPDTQYFGPGTRLTVL.

As to this clone: The germline gene is not matched at one end of the junction; a read error may be the cause. The rearrangement uses TRBV7-7 and TRBJ2-3, with TRBD1 identical over 11 bases. The CDR3 runs 15 residues. The V gene's germline CDR1 is SSHAT and CDR2 FNYEAQ (reference sequence). For the CDR3, the DNA is TGTGCTAGCAGCTTGCGGACAGGGGGCAGAGATACGCAGTATTTT. Encoded protein: CASSLRTGGRDTQYF.

This clone was detected only once. The CDR3 here is CASSTPGVLWGYTF. DNA of the CDR3: TGTGCCAGCAGTACCCCGGGGGTGTTGTGGGGCTACACCTTC. The V and J genes are TRBV6-5 and TRBJ1-2; tentatively, D is TRBD1 (5 bases). V lost 5 bases, J lost 8 bases, and 18 bases lay in between. Germline CDR1 and CDR2: MNHEY and SVGAGI. The CDR3 spans 14 residues.

This sequence joins TRBV27 and TRBJ2-4; 11 bases line up with TRBD2. With V trimmed by 8 bases and J by 3 bases, 9 bases remained unmatched. Per germline, CDR1 MNHEY and CDR2 SMNVEV (reference sequence). This CDR3 contains 16 residues. The CDR3 DNA is TGTGCCAGCCGGTTTAGCGGGAGGGGAGGCAAAAACATTCAGTACTTC. Encoded protein: CASRFSGRGGKNIQYF.

This chain connects TRBV19 to TRBJ1-5, with TRBD1 matching 11 bases. Germline lookup yields CDR1 LNHDA and CDR2 SQIVND (reference sequence). The J segment lost 4 bases and the V segment lost 3 bases, leaving 8 bases of the junction unmatched. The length of the CDR3 is 17 residues. For the CDR3, the DNA is TGTGCCAGTAGTATTGGACAGGGGGCGTTTGATAATCAGCCCCAGCATTTT. Translated, it gives CASSIGQGAFDNQPQHF.

V usage is TRBV7-2 and J usage is TRBJ2-1; a weak D match, TRBD2 (6 bases). Trimming took off 0 bases at V and 10 bases at J, with 10 bases between the two ends. Germline CDR1 reads SGHTA; CDR2 reads FQGNSA. This CDR3 has 13 residues. The CDR3 DNA sequence: TGTGCCAGCAGCTTAGCGGGGGGTGGGGAGCAGTTCTTC. Its protein product is CASSLAGGGEQFF.

J is TRBJ2-1 and V is TRBV7-6; D gene unclear. The CDR3 covers 12 residues. Germline lookup yields CDR1 SGHVS and CDR2 FNYEAQ. V lost 1 base, J lost 8 bases, and 6 bases lay in between. In nucleotides, the CDR3 is TGTGCCAGCAGCTTAGGGCAGGATGAGCAGTTCTTC. Translating gives CASSLGQDEQFF.

This rearrangement joins TRBV28 to TRBJ1-5; no clear D. The V gene lost 1 base and the J gene lost 10 bases, with 20 bases spanning the gap. The CDR3 loop spans 16 amino acids. Germline V gene sequence: CDR1 MDHEN, CDR2 SYDVKM. The CDR3 loop reads CASSLLSQVRPRPQHF. CDR3 nucleotides: TGTGCCAGCAGTTTATTGAGCCAAGTCCGCCCGCGACCCCAGCATTTT.

In DNA form, the CDR3 reads TGCGCCAGCAGCTTGTGGGGCGGGAGTGGTGAGACCCAGTACTTC. It specifies CASSLWGGSGETQYF. The chain combines TRBV5-1 with TRBJ2-5; 7 nucleotides align to TRBD2. CDR3 length: 15 residues. The V gene end was trimmed by 1 base and the J gene end by 5 bases; junction bases not matched to a gene: 8. Germline values: CDR1 SGHRS, CDR2 YFSETQ.

The CDR3 DNA sequence: TGTGCCACCAGCAGAGAGCCCCTCGGGATTCAGTACTTC. Amino acids: CATSREPLGIQYF. The chain couples TRBV15 to TRBJ2-7; D perhaps matches TRBD2 (5 bases). V was pared by 0 bases and J by 10 bases, with 13 bases between. The CDR3 consists of 13 residues. Germline CDR1 and CDR2: LNHNV and YYDKDF (reference sequence).

The rearrangement uses TRBV29-1 and TRBJ2-7, with D possibly TRBD2 on 6 matching bases. V lost 4 bases to trimming and J lost 2 bases, with 9 bases between them. The CDR3 extends over 12 amino acids. Germline CDR1 reads SQVTM; CDR2 reads ANQGSEA. CDR3 sequence (DNA): TGCAGCGTTGGGAGGGGCCCCTACGAGCAGTACTTC. It translates to CSVGRGPYEQYF.

This clone was picked up one time. The V gene is TRBV28, the J gene TRBJ2-7; maybe TRBD2 (7 bases). The CDR3 totals 14 residues. Trimming left V 8 bases short and J 0 bases short, with 14 bases between. The germline V gene encodes CDR1 MDHEN and CDR2 SYDVKM. CDR3 amino acids: CASQAGTPSYEQYF. CDR3 in DNA: TGTGCCAGCCAAGCGGGGACACCCTCCTACGAGCAGTACTTC.

The chain carries TRBV2 and TRBJ2-3; the match to TRBD1 covers 8 bases. The V and J ends lost 5 bases and 3 bases, in that order; junction bases with no gene match: 7. CDR1 and CDR2 (germline): SNHLY, FYNNEI. The CDR3 consists of 15 residues. The DNA for the CDR3 is TGTGCCAGCAGTTTCGACAGGGGACCGACAGATACGCAGTATTTT. Its translation is CASSFDRGPTDTQYF.

CDR3 DNA: TGTGCCAGCGGCCTCACCGAGACAGACTACGAGCAGTACTTC. It translates to CASGLTETDYEQYF. The chain is built from TRBV13 and TRBJ2-7; D is perhaps TRBD1 (5 bases). V was clipped by 8 bases and J by 3 bases, with 17 bases between them. The germline V gene encodes CDR1 PRHDT and CDR2 FYEKMQ (reference sequence). This CDR3 is built from 14 residues.

The chain carries TRBV6-1 and TRBJ2-3; D gene ambiguous. CDR1 is MNHNS, CDR2 SASEGT, per germline. There are 15 residues in the CDR3. The V gene lost 6 bases and the J gene lost 2 bases, with 15 bases spanning the gap. Written as DNA, the CDR3 is TGTGCCAGCAGCGAGAGGCCTGTTAACACAGATACGCAGTATTTT. It encodes CASSERPVNTDTQYF.

The chain carries TRBV6-5 and TRBJ1-4, with a possible D match to TRBD1 (6 bases). The germline V gene has CDR1 MNHEY and CDR2 SVGAGI. Trimming stripped 4 bases from V and 8 bases from J, with 14 bases between. The CDR3 is made up of 14 amino acids. This CDR3 reads CASSLGRGKEKLFF. In nucleotides, the CDR3 is TGTGCCAGCAGTTTAGGGAGGGGGAAGGAAAAACTGTTTTTT.

The gene calls are TRBV5-4 and TRBJ2-5; weak D call: TRBD2 (6 bases). Germline values: CDR1 SGHNT, CDR2 YYREEE (reference sequence). This CDR3 has 14 residues. V lost 3 bases and J 5 bases, leaving 14 bases between the germline ends. The CDR3 reads CASSSRDSGETQYF. The CDR3 DNA sequence: TGTGCCAGCAGCTCTAGGGACTCAGGGGAGACCCAGTACTTC.

This clone appeared a few times. The chain is built from TRBV6-1 and TRBJ1-2, with 8 bases matching TRBD1. CDR3 length: 14 residues. Germline V gene lookup returns CDR1 MNHNS and CDR2 SASEGT. Trimming took 6 bases from V and 7 from J; bases not matched to a gene: 10. The CDR3 region has the DNA TGTGCCAGCAGCCCTACAGGGGGTGGGGTTGGCTACACCTTC. This translates into CASSPTGGGVGYTF.

The chain is built from TRBV9 and TRBJ1-5; D possibly corresponds to TRBD1 (6 bases). The CDR3 is made up of 14 amino acids. CDR1 and CDR2 from the germline V gene are SGDLS and YYNGEE. Trimming pared 4 bases from V and 6 bases from J, leaving 14 bases between. CDR3 amino acids: CASSSRTDGQPQHF. CDR3 nucleotides: TGTGCCAGCAGCTCTCGGACAGACGGTCAGCCCCAGCATTTT.